This section outlines one TCR beta chain sequence together with its context. Its cognate antigen is unknown. The primer mix had 60 Vbeta and 13 Jbeta primers. The data were produced by immunoSEQ multiplex PCR, yet TCRdb's version contains in-frame clones alone and is incomplete. The sample shows roughly 200,000 clones, about 12% of them seen only once. The data derive from a study of cytomegalovirus exposure and HLA in healthy donors. Findings of the study overall: According to the study, around 160 TCR beta chains were cytomegalovirus-associated.

CDR3 size: 14 residues. Losses at the gene ends were 6 bases for V and 2 bases for J; bases not matched to a gene: 6. Germline V gene lookup returns CDR1 GTSNPN and CDR2 SVGIG (reference sequence). Each donor was healthy, and each was a bone marrow donor. The sequencing sample was made of PBMCs. This chain uses TRBV30 with TRBJ1-2; the match to TRBD1 covers 10 bases. The origin of this receptor is a man aged 45-65 years in good health and CMV-seropositive. CDR3 amino acids: CACQWGQGNYGYTF. The DNA for the CDR3 is TGTGCCTGCCAATGGGGACAGGGGAACTATGGCTACACCTTC.